This TCR beta chain comes out of a study of blood T cells in healthy people across ages. Study-wide results and limits: Roughly linear age-related decline in beta diversity appeared, significant by age approximately 40. Diversity estimates from one million T cells were considered underestimates. Greater diversity and more naive CD4+ cells were seen in long-lived donors than in aged donors.

The J segment lost 8 bases and the V segment lost 6 bases, leaving 6 bases of the junction unmatched. Germline V gives CDR1 SNHLY, CDR2 FYNNEI. The CDR3 has 14 residues. A second about 6 to 12 cycle PCR used barcoded and J-beta primers. Every molecule of cDNA carried a tag from a template-switch adaptor with 12 random nucleotides. MiXCR, applied by TCRdb to the 5' RACE reads, yields one record per CDR3 protein. Among about 1.1 million distinct CDR3 sequences listed, approximately 38% were seen once. A note on this clonotype: Antigen unknown.

The sequence was obtained from a man aged 18 to 30 in good health. Sample: blood. V and J are TRBV2 and TRBJ1-4, with 10 nucleotides matching TRBD1. The CDR3 DNA is TGTGCCAGCAGGAATGGACAGGGGGAGGAAAAACTGTTTTTT. It yields the protein CASRNGQGEEKLFF.